Here is one T cell receptor (beta chain) with its context. CDR1 is SGHRS and CDR2 is YFSETQ in the germline V gene. CDR3 length equals 16 residues. Trimming cost V 2 bases and J 0 bases, with 12 bases left between them. The sample originates from a study of blood T cell repertoires in COVID-19. About the study: Donors in the United States, Italy and Spain gave samples during acute or convalescent COVID-19.

Sequencing was performed with immunoSEQ multiplex PCR; in TCRdb, only in-frame clones are kept and a portion is missing. The sample records 100,000 or so clones, about 85% being singletons. The receptor was isolated from a man aged 45 to 65 with acute or convalescent COVID-19. The chain employs TRBV5-1 and TRBJ1-3; D perhaps matches TRBD1 (5 bases). Sequencing was carried out using peripheral blood. The chain's CDR3 is CASSFGGVSSGNTIYF. CDR3 nucleotide sequence: TGCGCCAGCAGCTTTGGAGGGGTGAGCTCTGGAAACACCATATATTTT.